This TCR beta chain was found in a study of T cell changes during pregnancy in multiple sclerosis. The repertoire was sequenced with immunoSEQ multiplex PCR; TCRdb's copy has only in-frame clones and lacks some. The profile covers over 80,000 clones, with about nine tenths appearing a single time and 0.76% taken by the ten largest. Germline CDR1 reads MNHNS; CDR2 reads SASEGT. The V end lost 3 bases, the J end lost 1 base, and 5 bases lay between the germline ends. This CDR3 comprises 13 residues. The sample consisted of peripheral blood, taken in the second trimester of pregnancy. The TCR was taken from a female donor in good health, enrolled as a control in a pregnancy study. The chain carries TRBV6-1 and TRBJ2-3, with no clear D. Here the CDR3 DNA reads TGTGCCAGCAGTGACGCGGGCACAGATACGCAGTATTTT. Translation: CASSDAGTDTQYF.